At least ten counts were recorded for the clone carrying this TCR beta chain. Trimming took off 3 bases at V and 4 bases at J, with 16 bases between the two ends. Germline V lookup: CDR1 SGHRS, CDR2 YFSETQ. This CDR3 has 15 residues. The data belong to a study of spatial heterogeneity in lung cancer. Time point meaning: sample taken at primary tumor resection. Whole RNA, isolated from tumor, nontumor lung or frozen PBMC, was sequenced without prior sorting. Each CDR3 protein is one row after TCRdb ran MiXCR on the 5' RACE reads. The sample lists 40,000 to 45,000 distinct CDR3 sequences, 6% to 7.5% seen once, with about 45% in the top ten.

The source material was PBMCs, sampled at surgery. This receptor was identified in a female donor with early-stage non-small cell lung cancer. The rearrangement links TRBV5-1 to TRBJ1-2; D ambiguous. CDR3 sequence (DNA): TGCGCCAGCAGCTCGCCGGATCGTGGACCCTATGGCTACACCTTC. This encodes CASSSPDRGPYGYTF.